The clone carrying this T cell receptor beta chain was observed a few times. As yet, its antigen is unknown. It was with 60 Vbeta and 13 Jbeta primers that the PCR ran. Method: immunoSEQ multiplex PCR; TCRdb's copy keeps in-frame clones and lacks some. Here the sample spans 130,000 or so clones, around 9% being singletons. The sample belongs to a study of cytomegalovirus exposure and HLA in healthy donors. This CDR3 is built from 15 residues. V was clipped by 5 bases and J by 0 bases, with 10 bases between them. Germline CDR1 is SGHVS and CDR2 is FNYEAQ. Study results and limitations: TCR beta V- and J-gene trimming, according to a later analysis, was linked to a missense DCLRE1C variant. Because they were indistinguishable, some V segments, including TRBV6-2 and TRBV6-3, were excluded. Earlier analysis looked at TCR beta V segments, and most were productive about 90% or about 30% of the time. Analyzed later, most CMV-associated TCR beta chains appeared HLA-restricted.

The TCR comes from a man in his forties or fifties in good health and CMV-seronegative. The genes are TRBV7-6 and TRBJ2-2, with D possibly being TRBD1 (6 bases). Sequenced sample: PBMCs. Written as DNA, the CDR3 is TGTGCCAGCAGCCAGGACAGCTCGAACACCGGGGAGCTGTTTTTT. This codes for CASSQDSSNTGELFF.